The source of this TCR beta chain is a study of shared clonotypes between healthy human individuals. Clones were sequenced by immunoSEQ multiplex PCR, and TCRdb holds only the in-frame ones, with some missing. The sample carries millions of clones, over 85% recorded once. This CDR3 comprises 13 residues. The germline CDR1 and CDR2 sequences are LNHDA and SQIVND (reference sequence). The V end was cut by 8 bases, the J end by 5 bases, with 15 bases between. The V call is TRBV19, the J call TRBJ2-5; D is perhaps TRBD1 (6 bases). The TCR sequence derives from a man aged 18 to 30 in good health. The sequencing sample was made of naive CD4+ T cells sorted from blood. Subset of the sample: CD45RA+ positively selected. CDR3 sequence (DNA): TGTGCCAGTCACGGGACAAGAAGTGAGACCCAGTACTTC. Protein product: CASHGTRSETQYF.